Each of the 28 T cell receptor beta chains below was sequenced from the same sample in a study of T cell responses to AZD1222 COVID-19 vaccine. Sequencing was performed with immunoSEQ multiplex PCR; in TCRdb, only in-frame clones are kept and a portion is missing. This table has approximately 120,000 clones, 89% appearing once. Specimen: peripheral blood, collected 28 days after the second AZD1222 dose. The source of these receptors is an adult who received the AZD1222 COVID-19 vaccine.

This sequence joins TRBV5-1 and TRBJ2-1; D gene uncertain. Looked up from germline, CDR1 is SGHRS and CDR2 is YFSETQ. The CDR3 has 16 residues. V lost 0 bases to trimming and J lost 5 bases, with 15 bases between them. CDR3 region: CASSLESGPKDNEQFF. CDR3 nucleotides: TGCGCCAGCAGCTTGGAATCAGGCCCAAAGGACAATGAGCAGTTCTTC.

V and J are TRBV18 and TRBJ2-7; D possibly corresponds to TRBD2 (6 bases). CDR1 is KGHSH, CDR2 LQKENI, per germline. This CDR3 comprises 17 residues. Trimming left V 0 bases short and J 2 bases short, with 17 bases between. The CDR3 reads CASSPPNSGVQPYEQYF. The CDR3, as DNA: TGTGCCAGCTCACCACCGAATTCGGGAGTACAACCCTACGAGCAGTACTTC.

This chain links TRBV30 with TRBJ2-5; 7 bases agree with TRBD2. Germline V gene data show CDR1 as GTSNPN and CDR2 as SVGIG (reference sequence). CDR3 length: 12 residues. V was pared by 3 bases and J by 5 bases, with 3 bases of the junction left unmatched. CDR3 sequence reads: CAWSTLAETQYF. CDR3 DNA sequence: TGTGCCTGGAGCACACTAGCGGAGACCCAGTACTTC.

The chain links TRBV4-1 to TRBJ2-7, with D unresolved. The germline V gene encodes CDR1 MGHRA and CDR2 YSYEKL. Between the trimmed V and J ends, which lost 4 bases and 0 bases, there was a span of 10 bases. The CDR3 runs 14 residues. The CDR3 nucleotides read TGCGCCAGCAGCCCTGCGGACGTCTCCTACGAGCAGTACTTC. It encodes CASSPADVSYEQYF.

V and J are TRBV12-5 and TRBJ2-5, with 8 bases fitting TRBD2. CDR1 is LGHNT and CDR2 is FRNRAP in the germline V gene. V gave up 6 bases and J gave up 4 bases; unmatched junction bases: 4. The CDR3 has 13 residues. The DNA for the CDR3 is TGTGCTAGTGGGCCTGGGACTAGAGAGACCCAGTACTTC. Residues: CASGPGTRETQYF.

The chain carries TRBV18 and TRBJ1-3; D perhaps matches TRBD1 (5 bases). Germline V gene data show CDR1 as KGHSH and CDR2 as LQKENI. This CDR3 is 16 amino acids long. Trimming cost V 3 bases and J 0 bases, with 12 bases left between them. CDR3 coding DNA: TGTGCCAGCTCACCCTCGCAGGGCAACTCTGGAAACACCATATATTTT. It codes for CASSPSQGNSGNTIYF.

This chain joins TRBV10-3 and TRBJ2-7; D possibly corresponds to TRBD1 (7 bases). The germline V and J ends were trimmed by 1 base and 2 bases, with 12 bases remaining between them. Germline values: CDR1 ENHRY, CDR2 SYGVKD. The CDR3 sequence is 15 residues long. The DNA of the CDR3 is TGTGCCATCAGTGAGTTTCAGGGGGGCGCCTACGAGCAGTACTTC. This encodes CAISEFQGGAYEQYF.

This chain connects TRBV2 to TRBJ2-1; 11 positions agree with TRBD2. The trim removed 6 bases at V and 12 bases at J, leaving 10 bases unmatched. Looked up from germline, CDR1 is SNHLY and CDR2 is FYNNEI. The CDR3 has 14 amino acids. CDR3 region: CASSLAGGPRLQFF. The CDR3 DNA reads TGTGCCAGCAGCTTAGCGGGAGGGCCCCGCTTGCAGTTCTTC.

CDR3 in DNA: TGTGCCAGCAGCTTATCGGGGGGAATGAACACTGAAGCTTTCTTT. This sequence encodes CASSLSGGMNTEAFF. V gene TRBV7-2 combines with J gene TRBJ1-1; tentatively, D is TRBD1 (5 bases). CDR3 size: 15 residues. Germline V gene sequence: CDR1 SGHTA, CDR2 FQGNSA. V lost 2 bases and J lost 0, with 10 bases in between.

The rearrangement uses TRBV11-2 and TRBJ1-2, with a possible D match to TRBD1 (6 bases). Germline V gene sequence: CDR1 SGHAT, CDR2 FQNNGV. This CDR3 contains 14 residues. V lost 5 bases to trimming and J lost 14 bases, with 24 bases between them. Here the CDR3 DNA reads TGTGCCAGCAGCGCAACCGCGGGGGCCCAAATGTGGACCTTC. It specifies CASSATAGAQMWTF.

The chain joins TRBV27 to TRBJ1-3; D not certain. The V and J ends lost 7 bases and 0 bases respectively, with 13 bases between them. The CDR3 sequence is 15 residues long. Looked up from germline, CDR1 is MNHEY and CDR2 is SMNVEV (reference sequence). The CDR3 protein is CASKPQQHSGNTIYF. CDR3 nucleotide sequence: TGTGCCAGCAAGCCGCAACAGCACTCTGGAAACACCATATATTTT.

The chain has TRBV9 and TRBJ1-2, with no clear D. Germline CDR1 and CDR2: SGDLS and YYNGEE. This CDR3 has 14 residues. The V and J ends lost 1 base and 3 bases respectively, with 10 bases between them. The CDR3 bases are TGTGCCAGCAGCGTAACCCCGGAGGACTATGGCTACACCTTC. Protein sequence: CASSVTPEDYGYTF.

The chain uses TRBV10-3 and TRBJ2-1; 16 positions match TRBD2. Per the germline V gene, CDR1 is ENHRY and CDR2 is SYGVKD. V was clipped by 4 bases and J by 7 bases; unmatched bases: 13. The CDR3 consists of 19 residues. DNA for the CDR3: TGTGCCATCAGTGCGCATCCGGGACTAGCGGGAGGGAAAGGGAATGAGCAGTTCTTC. It specifies CAISAHPGLAGGKGNEQFF.

As to this clone: Other DNA sequences in this sample translate to the same CDR3. The chain employs TRBV27 and TRBJ1-4; D may be TRBD1 (5 bases). Trimming stripped 3 bases from V and 3 bases from J, with 11 bases between. The CDR3 runs 15 residues. CDR1 MNHEY and CDR2 SMNVEV come from the germline V gene (reference sequence). CDR3 DNA: TGTGCCAGCAGTTTTCAGGGTTGGGCTAATGAAAAACTGTTTTTT. Translation gives CASSFQGWANEKLFF.

The genes are TRBV7-9 and TRBJ2-2, with 9 bases lining up with TRBD1. The germline V gene encodes CDR1 SEHNR and CDR2 FQNEAQ (reference sequence). V lost 3 bases to trimming and J lost 11 bases; unmatched junction nucleotides: 4. This CDR3 is built from 13 residues. The CDR3 region has the DNA TGTGCCAGCAGCTTTTACACAGGGGGCGAGCTGTTTTTT. Protein product: CASSFYTGGELFF.

The chain combines TRBV19 with TRBJ1-5; tentative D call: TRBD1 (5 bases). The CDR3 runs to 16 residues. The germline gives CDR1 LNHDA, CDR2 SQIVND (reference sequence). Trimming pared 4 bases from V and 3 bases from J, leaving 16 bases between. In nucleotides, the CDR3 is TGTGCCAGTAGTAGGGGGAACAGGATAGACAATCAGCCCCAGCATTTT. Translating gives CASSRGNRIDNQPQHF. The full variable domain, its missing parts supplied by reference TRBV19 and TRBJ1-5, is DGGITQSPKYLFRKEGQNVTLSCEQNLNHDAMYWYRQDPGQGLRLIYYSQIVNDFQKGDIAEGYSVSREKKESFPLTVTSAQKNPTAFYLCASSRGNRIDNQPQHFGDGTRLSIL.

The chain couples TRBV12-3 or TRBV12-4 to TRBJ2-3; TRBD2 aligns across 7 bases. V was clipped by 6 bases and J by 9 bases; unmatched bases: 6. This CDR3 contains 12 residues. The CDR3 sequence: CASRPSGVTQYF. CDR3 bases: TGTGCCAGCAGACCGAGCGGGGTAACGCAGTATTTT.

The chain combines TRBV18 with TRBJ2-3; TRBD2 aligns across 9 bases. Germline V gene sequence: CDR1 KGHSH, CDR2 LQKENI. This CDR3 comprises 16 residues. V dropped 4 bases and J dropped 6; count of bases not matched to a gene: 11. CDR3 sequence reads: CASSQNSGRAADTQYF. DNA for the CDR3: TGTGCCAGCTCACAAAATAGCGGGAGAGCTGCGGATACGCAGTATTTT.

The rearrangement links TRBV5-1 to TRBJ1-2; possibly TRBD1 for D (5 bases). V shed 0 bases and J shed 4 bases, with 13 bases lying between them. The V gene's germline CDR1 is SGHRS and CDR2 YFSETQ. The CDR3 extends over 15 amino acids. The CDR3 DNA is TGCGCCAGCAGCTTGGAAAGAGACGGGACCTATGGCTACACCTTC. It is translated as CASSLERDGTYGYTF.

The chain joins TRBV19 to TRBJ1-3; no clear D gene. Per the germline V gene, CDR1 is LNHDA and CDR2 is SQIVND (reference sequence). The CDR3 contains 13 residues. Trimming removed 1 base at V and 1 base at J, with 2 bases between. The CDR3, as DNA: TGTGCCAGTAGTATAGGATCTGGAAACACCATATATTTT. Protein product: CASSIGSGNTIYF.

This chain joins TRBV24-1 and TRBJ1-5; no clear D gene. Germline CDR1 is KGHDR and CDR2 is SFDVKD. V dropped 5 bases and J dropped 9 bases, with 7 bases sitting between them. The CDR3 is made up of 11 amino acids. The CDR3 nucleotides read TGTGCCACCAGTGGTGATGGGCCCCAGCATTTT. It translates to CATSGDGPQHF.

This chain uses TRBV19 with TRBJ1-2; D perhaps matches TRBD1 (5 bases). V dropped 10 bases and J dropped 0 bases, with 15 bases sitting between them. Germline CDR1 and CDR2: LNHDA and SQIVND (reference sequence). This CDR3 region has 14 residues. The DNA of the CDR3 is TGTGCCACTGCAGGGCTCTCAGCTAACTATGGCTACACCTTC. Translation: CATAGLSANYGYTF.

The chain recombines TRBV5-4 with TRBJ1-1; 7 nucleotides agree with TRBD1. The CDR3 is 16 residues long. Germline CDR1 reads SGHNT; CDR2 reads YYREEE (reference sequence). The trim removed 7 bases at V and 6 bases at J, leaving 18 bases unmatched. CDR3 residues: CASSERQGNPLAEAFF. CDR3 bases: TGTGCCAGCTCCGAGCGACAGGGTAACCCCCTGGCTGAAGCTTTCTTT.

The chain employs TRBV18 and TRBJ1-5, with TRBD1 identical over 12 bases. The CDR3 runs 16 residues. V shed 5 bases, J shed 4 bases, and the junction held 6 bases outside the gene matches. Germline V gives CDR1 KGHSH, CDR2 LQKENI. The CDR3 nucleotides read TGTGCCAGCTCAATGGGACAGGGGGCTTTGAATCAGCCCCAGCATTTT. This sequence encodes CASSMGQGALNQPQHF.

The CDR3 sequence: CASSFNGGNTEAFF. The CDR3 coding sequence is TGCGCCAGCAGCTTTAACGGTGGGAACACTGAAGCTTTCTTT. The chain carries TRBV5-1 and TRBJ1-1; D unresolved. The CDR3 is 14 amino acids. Germline V gives CDR1 SGHRS, CDR2 YFSETQ. V gave up 2 bases and J gave up 1 base, with 9 bases separating them.

The chain carries TRBV27 and TRBJ2-1, with 12 bases lining up with TRBD2. The ends lost 6 bases at V and 7 bases at J; junction bases unmatched: 10. The germline CDR1 and CDR2 sequences are MNHEY and SMNVEV (reference sequence). CDR3 size: 16 residues. This chain's CDR3 is CASSHAGTSGRNEQFF. In DNA form, the CDR3 reads TGTGCCAGCAGCCACGCCGGGACTAGCGGGCGTAATGAGCAGTTCTTC.

This chain connects TRBV20-1 to TRBJ1-2; no clear D gene. V shed 5 bases and J shed 7 bases, with 11 bases lying between them. Per the germline V gene, CDR1 is DFQATT and CDR2 is SNEGSKA (reference sequence). The CDR3 spans 11 residues. CDR3 region: CSADGALGYTF. DNA of the CDR3: TGCAGTGCTGACGGCGCCCTTGGCTACACCTTC.

This clone was detected once. The chain employs TRBV6-5 and TRBJ1-5; maybe TRBD1 (6 bases). Germline V lookup: CDR1 MNHEY, CDR2 SVGAGI. The CDR3 contains 14 residues. V lost 10 bases and J lost 6, with 19 bases in between. CDR3 DNA: TGTGCCACCTCTAAGACAGGTCCAGCTCAGCCCCAGCATTTT. This translates into CATSKTGPAQPQHF.